The source of this T cell receptor beta chain is a study of blood T cell repertoires in COVID-19. Across the whole study: Sites in the United States, Italy and Spain provided acute and convalescent COVID-19 samples.

Germline CDR1 reads SGHAT; CDR2 reads FQNNGV. The CDR3 length is 15 residues. Trimming left V 5 bases short and J 2 bases short, with 10 bases between. Data came from immunoSEQ multiplex PCR; TCRdb stores just in-frame clones and leaves some out. This sample carries 70,000 or so clones, around 90% of them seen once, and the ten largest clones take more than 6.5%. This clonotype was obtained from a woman at least 80 years old with active COVID-19. This sequence joins TRBV11-2 and TRBJ2-6, with unresolved D. Source material: peripheral blood. CDR3 nucleotides: TGTGCCAGCAGCCAAGTCGGAGCTGGGGCCAACGTCCTGACTTTC. Residues: CASSQVGAGANVLTF.